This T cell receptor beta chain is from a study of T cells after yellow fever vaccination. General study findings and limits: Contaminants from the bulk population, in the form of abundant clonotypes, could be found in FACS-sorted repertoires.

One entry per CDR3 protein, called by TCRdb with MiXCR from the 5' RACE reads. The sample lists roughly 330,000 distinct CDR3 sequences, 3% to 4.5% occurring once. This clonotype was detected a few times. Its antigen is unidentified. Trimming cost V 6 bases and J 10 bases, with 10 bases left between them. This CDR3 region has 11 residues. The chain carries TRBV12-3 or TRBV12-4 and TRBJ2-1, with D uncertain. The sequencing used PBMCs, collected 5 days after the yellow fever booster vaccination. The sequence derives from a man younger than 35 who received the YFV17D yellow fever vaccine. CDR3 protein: CASRRMGEQFF. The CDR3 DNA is TGTGCCAGCAGACGTATGGGGGAGCAGTTCTTC.